This TCR beta chain was documented in a study of T cells after yellow fever vaccination. For the study at large: Libraries from low-cell-number fractions were prepared with the SMART-Seq v4 Ultra Low Input RNA kit. Study-wide points: Researchers noted that a small share of clonotypes showed up in both CD4 and CD8 compartments. Booster sampling recovered most clones from primary vaccination (96% CD4, around 88% CD8).

Concerning this clonotype itself: Its antigen is unidentified.

With 11 bases removed from V and 4 bases from J, the gap between germline ends came to 18 bases. The CDR3 runs to 15 residues. Germline CDR1 and CDR2: SEHNR and FQNEAQ (reference sequence). UMIs and a universal primer site were added when TCR cDNA was made by 5'RACE template switching. Via MiXCR, TCRdb re-called the 5' RACE reads, giving one row per CDR3 protein. The sample shows roughly 170,000 distinct CDR3 sequences, around 9.7% of them seen only once. This receptor was identified in a man in his late teens or twenties who received the YFV17D yellow fever vaccine. Sequencing was performed on CD8+ T cells sorted from PBMCs, taken 45 days after the yellow fever booster vaccination. The chain joins TRBV7-9 to TRBJ2-6, with TRBD2 as a possible D gene (5 bases). The CDR3 region has the DNA TGTGCCCTAGCTAGGGTAGAAGCGGGGGCCAACGTCCTGACTTTC. This translates into CALARVEAGANVLTF.